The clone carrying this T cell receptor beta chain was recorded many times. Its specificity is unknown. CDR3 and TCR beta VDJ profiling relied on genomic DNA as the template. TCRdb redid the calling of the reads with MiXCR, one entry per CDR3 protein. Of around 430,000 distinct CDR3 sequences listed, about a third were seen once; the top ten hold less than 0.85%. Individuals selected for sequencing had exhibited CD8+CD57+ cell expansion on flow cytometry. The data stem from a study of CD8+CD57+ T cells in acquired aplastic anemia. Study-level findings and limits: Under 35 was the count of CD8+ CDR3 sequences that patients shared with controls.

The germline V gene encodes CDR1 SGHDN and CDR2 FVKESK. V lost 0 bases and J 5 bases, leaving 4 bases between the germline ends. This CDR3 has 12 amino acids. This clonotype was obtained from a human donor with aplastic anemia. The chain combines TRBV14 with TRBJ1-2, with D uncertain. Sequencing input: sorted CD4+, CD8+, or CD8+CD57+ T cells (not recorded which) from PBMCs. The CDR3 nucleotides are TGTGCCAGCAGCCAAGATGGGTATGGCTACACCTTC. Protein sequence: CASSQDGYGYTF.